A single sample gave rise to the 29 T cell receptor beta chains below, sequenced in a study of T-cell memory formation after mild COVID-19. TCRdb redid the calling of the 5' RACE reads with MiXCR, one entry per CDR3 protein. The table shows more than 150,000 distinct CDR3 sequences, with around 18% occurring only once. The sequenced material came from PBMCs or a T cell subset sorted from them (not recorded which). The origin of the receptors is a man in his late teens or twenties who had mild COVID-19 (a few samples of this study predate the infection). Cell type and time point are not known.

Only a few counts were recorded for this clonotype. This chain links TRBV18 with TRBJ2-3; D is tentatively TRBD1 or TRBD2 (5 bases each). V was clipped by 6 bases and J by 6 bases, with 22 bases between them. Germline V lookup: CDR1 KGHSH, CDR2 LQKENI. The CDR3 contains 16 residues. CDR3 loop: CASSLRGPPVADTQYF. CDR3 bases: TGTGCCAGCTCGCTTCGGGGACCCCCCGTTGCGGATACGCAGTATTTT.

This clonotype has more than one count but fewer than ten. This sequence joins TRBV27 and TRBJ2-6; D not resolved. Germline V gene lookup returns CDR1 MNHEY and CDR2 SMNVEV (reference sequence). This CDR3 has 15 residues. With 3 bases removed from V and 1 base from J, the gap between germline ends came to 7 bases. The CDR3 DNA is TGTGCCAGCAGTTTCTTGGCGTCTGGGGCCAACGTCCTGACTTTC. Protein: CASSFLASGANVLTF.

This clonotype was picked up one time. The chain recombines TRBV7-9 with TRBJ1-2; no clear D. V was shortened by 1 base and J by 7 bases, with 7 bases between the two germline ends. This CDR3 has 12 amino acids. Germline V CDR1 and CDR2: SEHNR, FQNEAQ (reference sequence). In DNA, the CDR3 is TGTGCCAGCAGCTTAGAGAGAGCTGGCTACACCTTC. Protein product: CASSLERAGYTF.

V gene TRBV29-1 combines with J gene TRBJ1-5; D is perhaps TRBD1 (6 bases). The CDR3 is 14 residues long. V lost 4 bases and J 3 bases, leaving 13 bases between the germline ends. Germline loops: CDR1 SQVTM, CDR2 ANQGSEA. CDR3 sequence reads: CSVAAGDINQPQHF. The CDR3 region has the DNA TGCAGCGTTGCGGCAGGGGACATCAATCAGCCCCAGCATTTT.

The rearrangement uses TRBV10-3 and TRBJ2-7, with TRBD1 as a possible D gene (6 bases). V shed 4 bases and J shed 6 bases, with 13 bases lying between them. The CDR3 length is 13 residues. Germline lookup yields CDR1 ENHRY and CDR2 SYGVKD. CDR3 nucleotides: TGTGCCATCAGTGGGGCAGGGGTGGGCGAGCAGTACTTC. Its protein product is CAISGAGVGEQYF.

The chain joins TRBV2 to TRBJ2-6, with D hard to call. CDR3 length: 16 amino acids. Between the trimmed V and J ends, which lost 5 bases and 0 bases, there was a span of 11 bases. The V gene's germline CDR1 is SNHLY and CDR2 FYNNEI. CDR3 in amino acids: CASSPRWSSGANVLTF. The CDR3 DNA reads TGTGCCAGCAGTCCCAGGTGGAGCTCTGGGGCCAACGTCCTGACTTTC.

The rearrangement links TRBV12-3 or TRBV12-4 to TRBJ2-2; maybe TRBD1 (5 bases). CDR3 length: 13 residues. V was shortened by 7 bases and J by 8 bases, with 14 bases between the two germline ends. The CDR3 protein is CASKVTRVGELFF. CDR3 bases: TGTGCCAGCAAAGTAACCAGGGTGGGGGAGCTGTTTTTT.

This clonotype was counted a few times. V usage is TRBV24-1 and J usage is TRBJ2-5, with D possibly matching TRBD1 (5 bases). Trimming stripped 5 bases from V and 4 bases from J, with 13 bases between. The CDR3 sequence is 14 residues long. The germline V gene encodes CDR1 KGHDR and CDR2 SFDVKD. As DNA, the CDR3 is TGTGCCACCAGTGCAGGGTGGCCGGGAGAGACCCAGTACTTC. The encoded protein is CATSAGWPGETQYF.

This clonotype was seen a few times. The chain has TRBV7-9 and TRBJ2-3, with 7 bases matching TRBD2. This CDR3 contains 17 residues. Looked up from germline, CDR1 is SEHNR and CDR2 is FQNEAQ (reference sequence). V was pared by 5 bases and J by 0 bases, with 11 bases of the junction left unmatched. CDR3 in amino acids: CASSRGNGGRSTDTQYF. CDR3 sequence (DNA): TGTGCCAGCAGCCGCGGAAACGGGGGGAGGAGCACAGATACGCAGTATTTT.

V gene TRBV4-3 combines with J gene TRBJ2-5; TRBD1 aligns across 7 bases. The CDR3 sequence is 15 residues long. V lost 8 bases, J lost 4 bases, and 13 bases stayed unmatched. From germline, CDR1 is LGHNA and CDR2 YSLEER. DNA of the CDR3: TGCGCCAGCGGCAGGACAGGATTAAAGCCAGAGACCCAGTACTTC. Translation: CASGRTGLKPETQYF.

Notes on this clonotype: This clone may be a read error of a much larger clone one base away. The chain couples TRBV7-2 to TRBJ1-1; no reliable D call. The CDR3 loop spans 13 amino acids. V was pared by 5 bases and J by 0 bases, with 7 bases between. CDR1 SGHTA and CDR2 FQGNSA come from the germline V gene. The CDR3 protein is CASSAALNTEAFF. The CDR3 DNA sequence: TGTGCCAGCAGCGCGGCCTTGAACACTGAAGCTTTCTTT.

This clonotype has a handful of counts. This sequence joins TRBV4-2 and TRBJ2-5; TRBD1 matches 10 bases. This CDR3 has 16 amino acids. V lost 1 base, J lost 5 bases, and 7 bases stayed unmatched. The germline CDR1 and CDR2 sequences are LGHNA and YNFKEQ. CDR3 DNA: TGTGCCAGCAGCCAAGTCGTGACAGGGGGCGCGGAGACCCAGTACTTC. Amino acid sequence: CASSQVVTGGAETQYF.

This clonotype was counted between two and nine times. CDR3 protein: CASSFPLGDEQFF. CDR3 in DNA: TGTGCCAGCAGCTTTCCACTGGGGGATGAGCAGTTCTTC. V and J are TRBV12-3 or TRBV12-4 and TRBJ2-1, with D tentatively TRBD1 or TRBD2 (5 bases each). Trimming cost V 6 bases and J 8 bases, with 14 bases left between them. The CDR3 covers 13 residues.

The V call is TRBV7-2, the J call TRBJ1-4, with 8 bases aligning to TRBD1. This CDR3 comprises 15 residues. V shed 5 bases, J shed 5 bases, and the junction held 7 bases outside the gene matches. Germline V gene data show CDR1 as SGHTA and CDR2 as FQGNSA. The CDR3, as DNA: TGTGCCAGCAGCCCCCGGACAGGGCAGAATGAAAAACTGTTTTTT. Translating it yields CASSPRTGQNEKLFF. The full variable domain, with the rest looked up from reference TRBV7-2 and TRBJ1-4, is GAGVSQSPSNKVTEKGKDVELRCDPISGHTALYWYRQSLGQGLEFLIYFQGNSAPDKSGLPSDRFSAERTGGSVSTLTIQRTQQEDSAVYLCASSPRTGQNEKLFFGSGTQLSVL.

This clonotype occurred a few times. The J gene is TRBJ2-1, the V gene TRBV3-1; 9 nucleotides line up with TRBD2. This CDR3 is built from 13 residues. V dropped 6 bases and J dropped 6; count of bases not matched to a gene: 3. The germline gives CDR1 LGHDT, CDR2 YNNKEL (reference sequence). As DNA, the CDR3 is TGTGCCAGCAGGTCGACTAGCGGCAATGAGCAGTTCTTC. Translation gives CASRSTSGNEQFF.

This clonotype was counted ten times or more. CDR3 nucleotides: TGCAGCGTTGAGATGACAGGGCACCAAGAGACCCAGTACTTC. Amino acid sequence: CSVEMTGHQETQYF. This rearrangement joins TRBV29-1 to TRBJ2-5; 7 bases line up with TRBD1. Germline V gene sequence: CDR1 SQVTM, CDR2 ANQGSEA. The CDR3 extends over 14 amino acids. J was trimmed by 0 bases and V by 3 bases; bases with no gene match: 4.

The chain employs TRBV5-5 and TRBJ1-5; a weak D match, TRBD1 (5 bases). V was shortened by 4 bases and J by 1 base, with 12 bases between the two germline ends. CDR3 length equals 15 residues. CDR1 SGHKS and CDR2 YYEKEE come from the germline V gene (reference sequence). DNA for the CDR3: TGTGCCAGCAGCCCCTATAGGGACAGCAATCAGCCCCAGCATTTT. Translating it yields CASSPYRDSNQPQHF.

This clonotype was seen many times. The chain employs TRBV2 and TRBJ2-5, with TRBD2 matching 10 bases. Germline assignment: CDR1 SNHLY and CDR2 FYNNEI. The CDR3 extends over 15 amino acids. After removal of 4 bases from V and 6 bases from J, the junction contained 8 bases not matched to a gene. CDR3 sequence reads: CASSVGERGGQTQYF. CDR3 bases: TGTGCCAGCAGTGTGGGCGAGCGGGGGGGCCAGACCCAGTACTTC.

The CDR3 nucleotides are TGTGCCAGCAGCCCCCGACAGGGACGGAGCACTGAAGCTTTCTTT. Encoded protein: CASSPRQGRSTEAFF. This rearrangement joins TRBV11-1 to TRBJ1-1, with 7 positions matching TRBD1. The CDR3 totals 15 residues. The V segment lost 5 bases and the J segment 4 bases; nucleotides outside the gene matches: 10. Germline V CDR1 and CDR2: SGHAT, FQDESV (reference sequence).

This clonotype was counted between two and nine times. The rearrangement joins TRBV2 to TRBJ2-3; tentatively, D is TRBD2 (5 bases). V was cut by 10 bases and J by 4 bases, with 12 bases left in between. The CDR3 is 12 residues long. CDR1 SNHLY and CDR2 FYNNEI come from the germline V gene. CDR3: CANDRGADTQYF. In nucleotides, the CDR3 is TGTGCCAACGATCGGGGTGCAGATACGCAGTATTTT.

V is TRBV5-1 and J is TRBJ2-5, with D perhaps assigned TRBD1 or TRBD2 (6 bases each). The germline V gene has CDR1 SGHRS and CDR2 YFSETQ. V lost 0 bases and J lost 5, with 11 bases in between. The CDR3 contains 14 residues. CDR3 in amino acids: CASSLGGASETQYF. The CDR3 nucleotides are TGCGCCAGCAGCTTGGGGGGGGCCTCGGAGACCCAGTACTTC.

This clonotype was seen a handful of times. This chain links TRBV6-2 or TRBV6-3 with TRBJ2-5, with 8 bases identical to TRBD2. V lost 8 bases to trimming and J lost 5 bases; unmatched junction nucleotides: 4. From germline, CDR1 is MNHEY and CDR2 SVGEGT. The length of the CDR3 is 12 residues. CDR3 DNA: TGTGCCAGCGGACTAGCTCATGAGACCCAGTACTTC. Amino acid sequence: CASGLAHETQYF.

This clonotype has more than one count but fewer than ten. The V gene is TRBV5-1, the J gene TRBJ2-5; unclear D gene. Trimming left V 6 bases short and J 3 bases short, with 15 bases between. Germline CDR1 is SGHRS and CDR2 is YFSETQ. The CDR3 has 14 residues. The CDR3 is CASMTEPTEETQYF. The CDR3, as DNA: TGCGCCAGCATGACGGAACCCACAGAAGAGACCCAGTACTTC.

This clonotype was seen more than once but under ten times. The J gene is TRBJ2-3, the V gene TRBV2, with TRBD1 identical over 9 bases. There are 15 residues in the CDR3. The junction had 9 bases not matched to a gene; V was cut back by 9 bases and J by 2 bases. Germline V lookup: CDR1 SNHLY, CDR2 FYNNEI. The CDR3 loop reads CASDAQGAHTDTQYF. The CDR3 coding sequence is TGTGCCAGTGACGCACAGGGGGCCCACACAGATACGCAGTATTTT.

Ten or more counts support this clonotype. The genes are TRBV6-1 and TRBJ2-5, with 7 positions matching TRBD1. The CDR3 has 15 residues. The trim removed 5 bases at V and 0 bases at J, leaving 6 bases unmatched. CDR1 and CDR2 from the germline V gene are MNHNS and SASEGT. For the CDR3, the DNA is TGTGCCAGCAGTTTAAATCAGGGGGACCAAGAGACCCAGTACTTC. Its protein is CASSLNQGDQETQYF.

This clonotype appeared a few times. The CDR3 loop reads CASSFGAGGNQPQHF. The CDR3 nucleotides read TGTGCCAGCAGCTTTGGGGCGGGCGGCAATCAGCCCCAGCATTTT. V usage is TRBV7-2 and J usage is TRBJ1-5, with D possibly TRBD1 on 5 matching bases. The CDR3 has 15 residues. CDR1 is SGHTA, CDR2 FQGNSA, per germline. V was shortened by 3 bases and J by 2 bases, with 11 bases between the two germline ends.

The chain is built from TRBV20-1 and TRBJ1-1; D may be TRBD1 (6 bases). Germline values: CDR1 DFQATT, CDR2 SNEGSKA (reference sequence). This CDR3 is built from 15 residues. With 2 bases removed from V and 1 base from J, the gap between germline ends came to 14 bases. CDR3 in DNA: TGCAGTGCTAGAAGACCTGACAGGCAGAACACTGAAGCTTTCTTT. It is translated as CSARRPDRQNTEAFF.

The rearrangement links TRBV5-1 to TRBJ1-6; the D gene is possibly TRBD1 (5 bases). The V gene's germline CDR1 is SGHRS and CDR2 YFSETQ. V shed 4 bases and J shed 3 bases, with 11 bases lying between them. The CDR3 spans 15 residues. Here the CDR3 DNA reads TGCGCCAGCAGCGCGACAGAAAACTATAATTCACCCCTCCACTTT. It specifies CASSATENYNSPLHF.

This clonotype was recorded once. The V call is TRBV12-3 or TRBV12-4, the J call TRBJ2-6; no clear D. The V gene lost 0 bases and the J gene lost 3 bases, with 3 bases spanning the gap. The CDR3 extends over 14 amino acids. The CDR3, as DNA: TGTGCCAGCAGTTTAGCGCTTGGGGCCAACGTCCTGACTTTC. Encoded protein: CASSLALGANVLTF.